Reported below is one T cell receptor beta chain. This specimen comes from a study of technical replicates of blood from a handful of donors. The CDR3 totals 15 residues. The V and J ends lost 3 bases and 7 bases, in that order; junction bases with no gene match: 6. CDR1 and CDR2 (germline): SEHNR, FQNEAQ (reference sequence). Profiled with immunoSEQ multiplex PCR; TCRdb holds only in-frame clones, not every one. The data show nearly 70,000 clones, approximately 90% seen once. The source is a human donor in good health. Some clones in this sample may be carry-over from other donors' samples. Sample: PBMCs. The rearrangement joins TRBV7-9 to TRBJ1-2; 12 bases are shared with TRBD1. CDR3 sequence reads: CASSFPGQGAIGYTF. CDR3 in DNA: TGTGCCAGCAGCTTTCCGGGACAGGGGGCAATTGGCTACACCTTC.